This T cell receptor (beta chain) was documented in a study of blood T cell repertoires in COVID-19 (dated by TCRdb to the early 2020s). About the full investigation: Collaborator samples came from the United States, Italy and Spain and covered acute and convalescent phases of COVID-19. The material from the prospective study consisted of cDNA or gDNA derived from T cells, B-cell-depleted T cells, or PBMCs. Subjects who had been exposed to COVID-19, were actively infected with it, or had recovered from it provided the deeply sampled blood TCRbeta repertoires that made up the dataset. The repertoires were made available in a free public database intended to serve as a resource for research on the immune response to SARS-CoV-2. Samples came from the ongoing ImmuneRACE study (first 160 participants) plus 1,254 subjects from 6 global collaborators. The sample metadata nearly always contained a de-identified subject ID, COVID-19 status, age in years and sex. Where HLA class I and class II types were available, the types were taken from metadata supplied by the sample provider, not from assay-based typing.

About this clone itself: Its cognate antigen has yet to be identified. Per-nucleotide qualities are absent, and no much larger clonotype sits a single base away.

Ends trimmed: V by 6 bases, J by 3 bases; bases unmatched to a gene: 6. Spanning cysteine to phenylalanine, the CDR3 consists of 14 amino acids. Kept here is only the CDR3 DNA, which spans 42 bases and is read in frame from base 1. The germline V gene gives CDR1 as LGHNA and CDR2 as YNFKEQ. The immunoSEQ Assay, a bias-controlled multiplex PCR, was used to amplify TCRbeta CDR3 regions from genomic DNA. Processing in the source paper ran as follows. Nucleated cell counts per sample were estimated from amplification of reference gene primers within the assay. Sequence reads were collapsed and filtered to measure the absolute abundance of every unique TCRbeta CDR3 rearrangement. For each sample, productive Simpson clonality was calculated by taking the square root of Simpson's diversity index across productive rearrangements. TCRdb retrieved this table from immuneACCESS and kept in-frame rearrangements only. Not all clones are present; in checked studies, unresolved V genes account for under half, and no reason is known for the remainder. V, J and clone size were drawn from that table, and D and trimming were deduced from the DNA. In this sample the table shows about 90,000 clones, about 87% of which occur a single time. Over 0.35% of the sample rests with the top ten.

The collaborating institutions used their own protocols to collect whole blood in K2EDTA tubes. For TCRbeta analysis, collaborators shipped samples in one of three forms: frozen whole blood, isolated PBMCs, or DNA extracted from either of those sample types. The paper's findings and limits, for the study overall: Clinical and demographic metadata were provided uncurated, with the amount varying by source and participant.

The TCR originated in a man in his sixties with acute or convalescent COVID-19. The sample comprised peripheral blood. Recombination joined TRBV4-2 with TRBJ1-2; TRBD1 aligns with 8 central bases. The CDR3 here reads CASRRGQDHYGYTF. Here is the DNA: TGTGCCAGCAGGCGGGGACAGGACCACTATGGCTACACCTTC.